This entry lists 29 T cell receptor beta chains sequenced from one sample in a study of cytomegalovirus exposure and HLA in healthy donors. With 60 Vbeta and 13 Jbeta primers, the PCR was carried out. Sequencing was performed with immunoSEQ multiplex PCR; in TCRdb, only in-frame clones are kept and a portion is missing. The data hold about 170,000 clones, with around 77% observed a single time. The sample consisted of PBMCs. These receptor sequences come from a woman aged 45-65 years in good health and CMV-seropositive.

This chain joins TRBV27 and TRBJ2-5; D is undetermined. Germline V gene lookup returns CDR1 MNHEY and CDR2 SMNVEV (reference sequence). This CDR3 region has 12 residues. Deletions cut 5 bases from V and 0 bases from J, with 4 bases between. CDR3 sequence (DNA): TGTGCCAGCAGTCCCAACCAAGAGACCCAGTACTTC. Residues: CASSPNQETQYF.

The chain has TRBV28 and TRBJ2-7; possible D gene TRBD1, 5 bases. Looked up from germline, CDR1 is MDHEN and CDR2 is SYDVKM. Trimming left V 3 bases short and J 6 bases short, with 9 bases between. The CDR3 has 12 amino acids. CDR3 sequence (DNA): TGTGCCAGCAGTTTGCAGGGAACCGAGCAGTACTTC. Translation: CASSLQGTEQYF.

The V gene is TRBV5-1, the J gene TRBJ2-5; 11 bases are a match to TRBD2. Judging by the DNA end, TRBJ2-7 fits better; the J call may be wrong. CDR3 length: 14 amino acids. CDR1 and CDR2 from the germline V gene are SGHRS and YFSETQ. CDR3: CASSSGLAESEQYF. In DNA form, the CDR3 reads TGCGCCAGCAGCTCGGGACTAGCGGAAAGCGAGCAGTACTTC.

This clone was counted a few times. This chain joins TRBV5-1 and TRBJ1-1, with D tentatively TRBD1 (6 bases). Trimming cost V 0 bases and J 5 bases, with 14 bases left between them. The CDR3 runs 15 residues. The V gene's germline CDR1 is SGHRS and CDR2 YFSETQ. In DNA form, the CDR3 reads TGCGCCAGCAGCTTGGGGGCACAGGGAGGGACTGAAGCTTTCTTT. Its protein is CASSLGAQGGTEAFF.

In this sample, this clone turned up a few times. This chain joins TRBV18 and TRBJ1-1, with a weak D call TRBD1 (5 bases). The V gene's germline CDR1 is KGHSH and CDR2 LQKENI. The CDR3 covers 15 residues. The germline V and J ends were trimmed by 2 bases and 1 base, with 11 bases remaining between them. This CDR3 is CASSPVWGENTEAFF. The DNA of the CDR3 is TGTGCCAGCTCACCAGTCTGGGGGGAGAACACTGAAGCTTTCTTT.

This clone was observed a single time. This sequence joins TRBV4-3 and TRBJ2-7; TRBD2 agrees at 10 bases. Trimming took 5 bases from V and 2 from J; bases not matched to a gene: 6. The CDR3 is 15 amino acids. Germline CDR1 and CDR2: LGHNA and YSLEER. The CDR3 sequence: CASSSVAGGTYEQYF. CDR3 DNA: TGCGCCAGCAGCTCCGTAGCGGGGGGTACCTACGAGCAGTACTTC.

This clone was detected only once. The chain couples TRBV23-1 to TRBJ1-1; weak D call: TRBD1 (6 bases). TRBV23-1 qualifies as an ORF whose function is uncertain. Trimming took off 2 bases at V and 12 bases at J, with 13 bases between the two ends. This CDR3 contains 12 residues. The CDR3 is CASSQHRELTFF. For the CDR3, the DNA is TGCGCCAGCAGTCAACACAGGGAATTGACTTTCTTT.

The chain carries TRBV5-5 and TRBJ2-1, with TRBD1 matching 9 bases. J lost 3 bases, V lost 4 bases, and 8 bases had no gene match. This CDR3 contains 16 residues. CDR1 is SGHKS and CDR2 is YYEKEE in the germline V gene (reference sequence). The CDR3 loop is CASSVLGTGFYNEQFF. CDR3 sequence (DNA): TGTGCCAGCAGCGTCCTTGGGACAGGGTTCTACAATGAGCAGTTCTTC.

The chain carries TRBV4-3 and TRBJ1-2; TRBD1 might be the D (5 bases). The V end lost 6 bases, the J end lost 4 bases, and 18 bases lay between the germline ends. The CDR3 is 15 amino acids. Germline-derived CDR1 and CDR2 are LGHNA and YSLEER. The CDR3 sequence: CASSTLWGESYGYTF. In DNA form, the CDR3 reads TGCGCCAGCAGTACCCTTTGGGGCGAGAGCTATGGCTACACCTTC.

The rearrangement uses TRBV7-3 and TRBJ2-3; 7 positions match TRBD2. In germline, CDR1 is SGHTA, CDR2 FQGTGA. V shed 5 bases and J 2 bases; nucleotides not matched to a gene: 7. This CDR3 is 15 amino acids long. The CDR3 is CASSPSGGSTDTQYF. The CDR3 coding sequence is TGTGCCAGCAGCCCTAGCGGTGGCTCCACAGATACGCAGTATTTT.

The chain combines TRBV6-5 with TRBJ1-5; tentatively, D is TRBD1 (5 bases). Looked up from germline, CDR1 is MNHEY and CDR2 is SVGAGI. CDR3 length: 16 residues. V was pared by 4 bases and J by 1 base, with 14 bases between. CDR3 loop: CASSSRRGASNQPQHF. The CDR3 nucleotides read TGTGCCAGCAGTTCTAGAAGGGGTGCCAGCAATCAGCCCCAGCATTTT.

The chain uses TRBV2 and TRBJ2-7, with unresolved D. The CDR3 loop spans 11 amino acids. Germline V CDR1 and CDR2: SNHLY, FYNNEI. V shed 4 bases and J shed 12 bases, with 13 bases lying between them. The CDR3 nucleotides read TGTGCCAGCAGTGCGGAAAACCCGGGGTACTTC. It yields the protein CASSAENPGYF.

This chain links TRBV11-2 with TRBJ2-7; 9 positions match TRBD1. The germline gives CDR1 SGHAT, CDR2 FQNNGV. The CDR3 is 13 residues long. V lost 5 bases to trimming and J lost 6 bases; unmatched junction nucleotides: 5. The DNA for the CDR3 is TGTGCCAGCAGCACCGGGACAGGGACCGAGCAGTACTTC. This sequence encodes CASSTGTGTEQYF.

With regard to this clone: The junction does not match germline at one end; this may be a read error. CDR3 DNA: TGCAGCGTCGAAGGACTAGCGGGAAATGAGCAGTACTTC. Translating gives CSVEGLAGNEQYF. The chain employs TRBV29-1 and TRBJ2-7, with TRBD2 matching over 12 bases. The CDR3 sequence is 13 residues long. Per the germline V gene, CDR1 is SQVTM and CDR2 is ANQGSEA.

A few counts support this clone. The chain carries TRBV5-6 and TRBJ2-3; 7 bases are shared with TRBD2. The CDR3 length is 15 residues. V shed 4 bases, J shed 2 bases, and the junction held 7 bases outside the gene matches. CDR1 SGHDT and CDR2 YYEEEE come from the germline V gene. The CDR3 region has the DNA TGTGCCAGCAGCGAATGGGGGGGGTACACAGATACGCAGTATTTT. This codes for CASSEWGGYTDTQYF. The entire variable domain, with the rest obtained from reference TRBV5-6 and TRBJ2-3, is as follows: DAGVTQSPTHLIKTRGQQVTLRCSPKSGHDTVSWYQQALGQGPQFIFQYYEEEERQRGNFPDRFSGHQFPNYSSELNVNALLLGDSALYLCASSEWGGYTDTQYFGPGTRLTVL.

In this sample, this clone turned up a few times. V is TRBV5-6 and J is TRBJ2-1; 8 bases are a match to TRBD2. Germline CDR1 is SGHDT and CDR2 is YYEEEE. V lost 2 bases to trimming and J lost 6 bases; unmatched junction nucleotides: 1. This CDR3 has 13 amino acids. CDR3: CASSFRGGNEQFF. The CDR3 nucleotides are TGTGCCAGCAGCTTTCGGGGGGGCAATGAGCAGTTCTTC.

This clone was observed a few times. J is TRBJ1-1 and V is TRBV4-3; D may be TRBD1 (5 bases). The germline V gene has CDR1 LGHNA and CDR2 YSLEER. With 0 bases removed from V and 8 bases from J, the gap between germline ends came to 13 bases. This CDR3 has 14 amino acids. CDR3 protein: CASSQDQGPDEAFF. The CDR3 DNA reads TGCGCCAGCAGCCAAGATCAGGGCCCAGACGAAGCTTTCTTT.

This chain connects TRBV27 to TRBJ2-7; 8 bases align to TRBD1. Germline V lookup: CDR1 MNHEY, CDR2 SMNVEV (reference sequence). This CDR3 has 13 residues. V was pared by 5 bases and J by 11 bases, with 11 bases of the junction left unmatched. The CDR3, as DNA: TGTGCCAGCAGTCCACGGACAGGGTCTGGAAAGTACTTC. It encodes CASSPRTGSGKYF.

The chain couples TRBV30 to TRBJ1-6, with a tentative D call TRBD1 (5 bases). This CDR3 has 13 amino acids. Germline V gene lookup returns CDR1 GTSNPN and CDR2 SVGIG (reference sequence). V dropped 5 bases and J dropped 6 bases, with 11 bases sitting between them. Written as DNA, the CDR3 is TGTGCCTGGGGTTCGACAGTTAATTCACCCCTCCACTTT. This translates into CAWGSTVNSPLHF.

The rearrangement uses TRBV7-3 and TRBJ2-1; the match to TRBD2 covers 9 bases. The CDR3 is made up of 13 amino acids. Germline-derived CDR1 and CDR2 are SGHTA and FQGTGA. J gave up 7 bases and V 4 bases, and 2 bases lay outside the gene matches. The DNA for the CDR3 is TGTGCCAGCAGCTCGACTAGCGGAAATGAGCAGTTCTTC. It codes for CASSSTSGNEQFF.

J is TRBJ1-3 and V is TRBV19; a possible D gene is TRBD1 (5 bases). Germline-derived CDR1 and CDR2 are LNHDA and SQIVND (reference sequence). There are 14 residues in the CDR3. V was clipped by 5 bases and J by 4 bases, with 12 bases between them. The DNA for the CDR3 is TGTGCCAGTAGTCGCCGGGGGACGGGAAACACCATATATTTT. Encoded protein: CASSRRGTGNTIYF.

This clone turned up a few times. V usage is TRBV4-1 and J usage is TRBJ2-1, with 11 nucleotides matching TRBD2. From germline, CDR1 is MGHRA and CDR2 YSYEKL. The CDR3 runs 19 residues. The J segment lost 1 base and the V segment lost 2 bases, leaving 10 bases of the junction unmatched. CDR3 coding DNA: TGCGCCAGCAGCCAAAGGGGGGTTAGCGGGGGGGAATCCTACAATGAGCAGTTCTTC. This translates into CASSQRGVSGGESYNEQFF.

V and J are TRBV6-1 and TRBJ2-7; possible D gene TRBD2, 6 bases. The germline CDR1 and CDR2 sequences are MNHNS and SASEGT. Trimming pared 7 bases from V and 1 base from J, leaving 17 bases between. This CDR3 spans 15 amino acids. The CDR3 loop reads CASTQSGEVSYEQYF. The DNA for the CDR3 is TGTGCCAGCACCCAATCGGGGGAAGTATCCTACGAGCAGTACTTC.

In this sample, this clone turned up a few times. The rearrangement links TRBV11-1 to TRBJ2-5; 7 nucleotides line up with TRBD1. Germline assignment: CDR1 SGHAT and CDR2 FQDESV (reference sequence). This CDR3 is 13 amino acids long. The ends lost 5 bases at V and 14 bases at J; junction bases unmatched: 14. The CDR3 DNA follows: TGTGCCAGCAGCCCCTCCAGACAGGGCAGCTTCTACTTC. Amino acid sequence: CASSPSRQGSFYF.

The V gene is TRBV19, the J gene TRBJ2-3; the match to TRBD1 covers 7 bases. CDR3 length equals 17 residues. The V gene's germline CDR1 is LNHDA and CDR2 SQIVND (reference sequence). The ends lost 5 bases at V and 2 bases at J; junction bases unmatched: 13. The CDR3 DNA sequence: TGTGCCAGTAGTCTAAAGTGGACAGGTCTTTTCACAGATACGCAGTATTTT. This codes for CASSLKWTGLFTDTQYF.

This chain uses TRBV5-3 with TRBJ2-1; the match to TRBD2 covers 9 bases. TRBV5-3 is an ORF, with its function uncertain. This CDR3 contains 15 residues. Germline trimming cut 4 bases from V and 9 bases from J; bases unmatched to any gene: 11. CDR3 residues: CARSPEGSGSFEQFF. CDR3 nucleotide sequence: TGTGCCAGAAGCCCGGAGGGTAGCGGGAGTTTTGAGCAGTTCTTC.

This chain joins TRBV5-8 and TRBJ1-1; D gene uncertain. This CDR3 contains 11 residues. CDR1 and CDR2 (germline): SGHTS, YDEGEE. Trimming stripped 4 bases from V and 3 bases from J, with 4 bases between. CDR3 sequence reads: CASSPYTEAFF. CDR3 in DNA: TGTGCCAGCAGCCCCTACACTGAAGCTTTCTTT.

The chain links TRBV28 to TRBJ2-5, with 7 bases fitting TRBD1. Judging by the DNA end, TRBJ2-7 fits better; the J call may be wrong. Germline loops: CDR1 MDHEN, CDR2 SYDVKM. CDR3 length equals 14 residues. The CDR3 sequence is CASSFLQGFYEQYF. CDR3 coding DNA: TGTGCCAGCAGTTTCCTACAGGGGTTCTACGAGCAGTACTTC.

This rearrangement joins TRBV28 to TRBJ2-3, with a possible D match to TRBD1 (5 bases). Trimming left V 6 bases short and J 0 bases short, with 13 bases between. The CDR3 runs 15 residues. Germline values: CDR1 MDHEN, CDR2 SYDVKM. CDR3 loop: CASSPQVRSTDTQYF. CDR3 in DNA: TGTGCCAGCAGCCCACAGGTCCGAAGCACAGATACGCAGTATTTT.